This T cell receptor beta chain was sequenced for a study of identical twins. Whole-study findings and limits: The analysis was cross-sectional rather than longitudinal within donors. Analyses based on zero insertions could be partly confounded by invariant MAIT and iNKT cells.

TCRdb reprocessed the 5' RACE reads with MiXCR, giving one entry per CDR3 protein. The sample yields about 720,000 distinct CDR3 sequences, less than 10% seen once. The V segment lost 4 bases and the J segment 4 bases; nucleotides outside the gene matches: 0. The CDR3 runs to 15 residues. Looked up from germline, CDR1 is MNHNS and CDR2 is SASEGT. This clonotype has just one count. Its antigen remains unknown. These data are also associated with another study on yellow fever vaccine responses in identical twins.

The sample taken for sequencing was PBMCs. J is TRBJ2-3 and V is TRBV6-1; 15 bases agree with TRBD2. The origin of this receptor is a woman aged 18-29 years in good health. The CDR3 DNA follows: TGTGCCAGCAGTGGGACTAGCGGGGGGGCAGATACGCAGTATTTT. Amino acids: CASSGTSGGADTQYF.